This T cell receptor beta chain was identified during a study of human T cells and chemical hapten exposure. Regarding the study as a whole: All donors were alopecia patients, so their immunity may differ from that of healthy people.

Sample time point: patch test 2, 6 weeks after DPC sensitization. Indicated treatment: therapeutic diphenylcyclopropenone sensitization with weekly scalp DPC. Each donor was an alopecia patient between 18 and 70 years of age who qualified for DPC. Unique molecular identifiers were affixed to discrete cDNA molecules within the library. From the RACE reads, TCRdb called clonotypes with MiXCR, one entry per CDR3 protein. The sample has 89,000 or so distinct CDR3 sequences; less than 8% are singletons. To note about this clonotype: Its specificity is not known.

The source material was whole blood, sampled in connection with sensitization to the hapten diphenylcyclopropenone (DPC). The clonotype comes from a woman aged 25-40 years with alopecia areata. Some clones in this sample may be carry-over from other donors' samples.

The CDR3 DNA follows: TGTGCCAGCAGCCAAGAGGGAGGGATGAACACTGAAGCTTTCTTT. It specifies CASSQEGGMNTEAFF. The chain uses TRBV3-1 and TRBJ1-1; unclear D gene. The CDR3 contains 15 residues. With 0 bases removed from V and 0 bases from J, the gap between germline ends came to 8 bases. CDR1 and CDR2 (germline): LGHDT, YNNKEL (reference sequence).